The next 17 T cell receptor beta chains were all read from a single sample in a study of blood T cell repertoires in COVID-19. Repertoires were generated with immunoSEQ multiplex PCR, while TCRdb's copy carries only in-frame clones and drops some. The table includes around 170,000 clones, 75% to 90% detected once. Sequenced: peripheral blood. The receptors come from a woman aged 40 to 50 with acute or convalescent COVID-19.

Only a few counts were recorded for this clone. This rearrangement joins TRBV30 to TRBJ2-7; weak D call: TRBD2 (5 bases). V lost 4 bases and J 4 bases, leaving 14 bases between the germline ends. Germline lookup yields CDR1 GTSNPN and CDR2 SVGIG (reference sequence). There are 13 residues in the CDR3. This CDR3 reads CAWNTGSKYEQYF. CDR3 sequence (DNA): TGTGCCTGGAATACGGGGTCCAAATACGAGCAGTACTTC.

The chain uses TRBV28 and TRBJ1-5; a weak D match, TRBD1 (5 bases). The V gene lost 10 bases and the J gene lost 6 bases, with 16 bases spanning the gap. This CDR3 has 13 residues. The germline CDR1 and CDR2 sequences are MDHEN and SYDVKM. The CDR3 sequence is CATAGGWTQPQHF. DNA of the CDR3: TGTGCCACCGCGGGGGGGTGGACTCAGCCCCAGCATTTT. The full variable domain, its missing parts supplied by reference TRBV28 and TRBJ1-5, is DVKVTQSSRYLVKRTGEKVFLECVQDMDHENMFWYRQDPGLGLRLIYFSYDVKMKEKGDIPEGYSVSREKKERFSLILESASTNQTSMYLCATAGGWTQPQHFGDGTRLSIL.

This clone was detected a few times. The genes are TRBV6-1 and TRBJ1-5; the D is unclear. Trimming took 3 bases from V and 0 from J, leaving 12 bases between them. CDR1 is MNHNS, CDR2 SASEGT, per germline. The CDR3 runs 16 residues. The CDR3, as DNA: TGTGCCAGCAGTGATGGGCCCGGGGATAGCAATCAGCCCCAGCATTTT. Translation: CASSDGPGDSNQPQHF.

The rearrangement uses TRBV27 and TRBJ2-1, with D possibly being TRBD1 (5 bases). Germline V CDR1 and CDR2: MNHEY, SMNVEV (reference sequence). The CDR3 is 18 residues long. Trimming pared 0 bases from V and 1 base from J, leaving 16 bases between. CDR3 region: CASSLSGSGLLSYNEQFF. CDR3 DNA sequence: TGTGCCAGCAGTTTATCGGGCTCAGGGCTTCTTTCCTACAATGAGCAGTTCTTC.

This chain uses TRBV28 with TRBJ2-7; D not resolved. The CDR3 is made up of 10 amino acids. Germline CDR1 is MDHEN and CDR2 is SYDVKM. Trimming cost V 5 bases and J 3 bases, with 2 bases left between them. In DNA form, the CDR3 reads TGTGCCAGCAGTCACTACGAGCAGTACTTC. Protein sequence: CASSHYEQYF. The full variable domain, its missing parts supplied by reference TRBV28 and TRBJ2-7, is DVKVTQSSRYLVKRTGEKVFLECVQDMDHENMFWYRQDPGLGLRLIYFSYDVKMKEKGDIPEGYSVSREKKERFSLILESASTNQTSMYLCASSHYEQYFGPGTRLTVT.

This chain joins TRBV6-1 and TRBJ2-7, with TRBD2 as a possible D gene (5 bases). The CDR3 has 16 amino acids. The germline V gene encodes CDR1 MNHNS and CDR2 SASEGT. Trimming pared 4 bases from V and 6 bases from J, leaving 22 bases between. The CDR3 region is CASSAPLVPALAEQYF. For the CDR3, the DNA is TGTGCCAGCAGTGCACCTCTTGTCCCAGCCCTAGCCGAGCAGTACTTC.

This chain uses TRBV5-5 with TRBJ2-1, with TRBD2 matching 10 bases. J gave up 9 bases and V 3 bases, and 18 bases lay outside the gene matches. CDR3 length: 18 amino acids. CDR1 and CDR2 from the germline V gene are SGHKS and YYEKEE (reference sequence). CDR3 nucleotides: TGTGCCAGCAGCTCGGTACCCCCACGGGCTAGCGGGAGTGGTGAGCAGTTCTTC. The encoded protein is CASSSVPPRASGSGEQFF.

The genes are TRBV7-3 and TRBJ2-3; tentative D call: TRBD2 (6 bases). Germline V gives CDR1 SGHTA, CDR2 FQGTGA. This CDR3 is 16 amino acids long. Deletions cut 5 bases from V and 5 bases from J, with 20 bases between. CDR3 bases: TGTGCCAGCAGCGCCCGACTGGAGGGCTTGGAAGATACGCAGTATTTT. Amino acids: CASSARLEGLEDTQYF.

The chain is built from TRBV28 and TRBJ1-6, with 7 bases fitting TRBD1. This CDR3 has 15 residues. V trimming: 3 bases; J trimming: 7 bases; junction bases outside the gene matches: 6. The germline gives CDR1 MDHEN, CDR2 SYDVKM. In DNA form, the CDR3 reads TGTGCCAGCAGTTTCCCCCAGACAGGGAATTCACCCCTCCACTTT. This codes for CASSFPQTGNSPLHF.

The table lists this clone with a few counts. The rearrangement joins TRBV28 to TRBJ2-7; D not resolved. V was pared by 6 bases and J by 0 bases, with 12 bases between. Germline lookup yields CDR1 MDHEN and CDR2 SYDVKM. This CDR3 is 14 amino acids long. The CDR3 loop is CASSSSLSSYEQYF. CDR3 nucleotides: TGTGCCAGCAGCTCCTCGCTGAGCTCCTACGAGCAGTACTTC.

V gene TRBV5-5 combines with J gene TRBJ1-3; 7 positions agree with TRBD1. V shed 3 bases and J 3 bases; nucleotides not matched to a gene: 6. The CDR3 has 15 residues. Germline CDR1 and CDR2: SGHKS and YYEKEE (reference sequence). CDR3 bases: TGTGCCAGCAGCTCAACGACAGGGTATGGAAACACCATATATTTT. Its protein is CASSSTTGYGNTIYF. Combining the CDR3 with reference TRBV5-5 and TRBJ1-3 gives the whole variable domain DAGVTQSPTHLIKTRGQQVTLRCSPISGHKSVSWYQQVLGQGPQFIFQYYEKEERGRGNFPDRFSARQFPNYSSELNVNALLLGDSALYLCASSSTTGYGNTIYFGEGSWLTVV.

The chain combines TRBV7-9 with TRBJ2-7; tentative D call: TRBD1 (7 bases). The CDR3 is 16 residues long. The germline CDR1 and CDR2 sequences are SEHNR and FQNEAQ (reference sequence). V was cut by 1 base and J by 5 bases, with 18 bases left in between. CDR3 residues: CASSLDRLGGGHEQYF. CDR3 bases: TGTGCCAGCAGCTTAGACCGACTAGGAGGGGGCCACGAGCAGTACTTC.

The chain joins TRBV7-6 to TRBJ2-5; weak D call: TRBD2 (6 bases). Per germline, CDR1 SGHVS and CDR2 FNYEAQ. The CDR3 is 11 residues long. The V and J ends lost 5 bases and 5 bases respectively, with 6 bases between them. CDR3 coding DNA: TGTGCCAGCAGCCGGGGGGAGACCCAGTACTTC. This gives the protein CASSRGETQYF.

The rearrangement links TRBV2 to TRBJ1-6, with D possibly being TRBD1 (6 bases). V was cut by 5 bases and J by 0 bases, with 20 bases left in between. From germline, CDR1 is SNHLY and CDR2 FYNNEI. The CDR3 is 19 amino acids. CDR3 residues: CASSYTRRQAGSYNSPLHF. CDR3 bases: TGTGCCAGCAGTTACACACGGAGACAGGCTGGCTCCTATAATTCACCCCTCCACTTT.

As concerns this clone: The identical CDR3 is also encoded by other nucleotide sequences in the sample. The CDR3 protein is CAWSVGGSNEQYF. The DNA for the CDR3 is TGTGCCTGGAGTGTGGGCGGGAGCAACGAGCAGTACTTC. This chain connects TRBV30 to TRBJ2-7; the match to TRBD2 covers 7 bases. V was clipped by 0 bases and J by 5 bases; unmatched bases: 4. Germline CDR1 is GTSNPN and CDR2 is SVGIG (reference sequence). This CDR3 comprises 13 residues. The whole variable domain, remainder taken from reference TRBV30 and TRBJ2-7, is SQTIHQWPATLVQPVGSPLSLECTVEGTSNPNLYWYRQAAGRGLQLLFYSVGIGQISSEVPQNLSASRPQDRQFILSSKKLLLSDSGFYLCAWSVGGSNEQYFGPGTRLTVT.

The chain couples TRBV5-1 to TRBJ1-1; no clear D gene. The CDR3 sequence is 14 residues long. Germline lookup yields CDR1 SGHRS and CDR2 YFSETQ. V lost 0 bases and J lost 2, with 8 bases in between. In nucleotides, the CDR3 is TGCGCCAGCAGCTTGGGAGTCCCTAACACTGAAGCTTTCTTT. Translated: CASSLGVPNTEAFF. Full variable domain (remainder filled in from reference TRBV5-1 and TRBJ1-1): KAGVTQTPRYLIKTRGQQVTLSCSPISGHRSVSWYQQTPGQGLQFLFEYFSETQRNKGNFPGRFSGRQFSNSRSEMNVSTLELGDSALYLCASSLGVPNTEAFFGQGTRLTVV.

The rearrangement joins TRBV6-2 or TRBV6-3 to TRBJ1-5, with 7 bases lining up with TRBD1. Germline V gene lookup returns CDR1 MNHEY and CDR2 SVGEGT. V shed 5 bases, J shed 9 bases, and the junction held 19 bases outside the gene matches. This CDR3 contains 17 residues. The CDR3, as DNA: TGTGCCAGCAGTGTCAATCCATGGGACAGCCGACTAGGGCCCCAGCATTTT. Its protein is CASSVNPWDSRLGPQHF.